This passage covers 27 T cell receptor beta chains from one sample sequenced in a study of regulatory T cells in long-lasting Graves disease. The time point denotes: newly diagnosed GD, antithyroid drugs for less than 3 months. From RNA extracted from PBMCs, the TCR library was made. According to the study, TCR beta libraries were built with iRepertoire HTBI primers and CDR3-region Arm-PCR. In TCRdb, the multiplex PCR reads were re-called with MiXCR into one record per CDR3 protein. The table includes hundreds of thousands of distinct CDR3 sequences, 15% to 19% detected once. The source material was peripheral blood mononuclear cells (PBMCs), sampled at new diagnosis, from a patient treated with antithyroid drugs. These receptor sequences come from a female donor with Graves disease.

In its sample, this clonotype was seen many times. V is TRBV7-9 and J is TRBJ2-7; D uncertain. Between the trimmed V and J ends, which lost 1 base and 6 bases, there was a span of 13 bases. Germline CDR1 reads SEHNR; CDR2 reads FQNEAQ (reference sequence). The CDR3 is made up of 14 amino acids. CDR3 region: CASSLELIPGEQYF. For the CDR3, the DNA is TGTGCCAGCAGCTTAGAACTTATCCCGGGCGAGCAGTACTTC.

As to this clonotype: A far larger clone is one base from this, pointing to a likely read error. This chain joins TRBV2 and TRBJ2-1, with 12 bases identical to TRBD2. From germline, CDR1 is SNHLY and CDR2 FYNNEI. V dropped 6 bases and J dropped 10; count of bases not matched to a gene: 10. The CDR3 contains 15 residues. CDR3 sequence reads: CASRPTSGRSYEQFF. CDR3 DNA sequence: TGTGCCAGCAGACCCACTAGCGGGAGGAGTTACGAGCAGTTCTTC.

This clonotype was observed at least ten times. The chain employs TRBV12-3 or TRBV12-4 and TRBJ2-6; D tentatively fits TRBD1 or TRBD2 (5 bases each). Trimming left V 5 bases short and J 0 bases short, with 11 bases between. This CDR3 contains 16 residues. The CDR3 region has the DNA TGTGCCAGCAGTCCCAGGGAGTACTCTGGGGCCAACGTCCTGACTTTC. Amino acid sequence: CASSPREYSGANVLTF.

This clonotype was seen ten or more times. The V and J genes are TRBV12-3 or TRBV12-4 and TRBJ1-6, with D uncertain. The CDR3 loop spans 15 amino acids. V was cut by 4 bases and J by 10 bases, with 17 bases left in between. The CDR3 sequence: CASSSAGRVGSPLHF. CDR3 DNA: TGTGCCAGCAGTTCCGCGGGTAGGGTTGGATCACCCCTCCACTTT.

This clonotype was counted at least ten times. The V call is TRBV6-1, the J call TRBJ1-3, with unresolved D. Germline V gene data show CDR1 as MNHNS and CDR2 as SASEGT. Trimming shortened V by 1 base and J by 0 bases, and 4 bases separated the two germline ends. This CDR3 comprises 14 residues. The DNA of the CDR3 is TGTGCCAGCAGTGAAGGGAGCTCTGGAAACACCATATATTTT. It encodes CASSEGSSGNTIYF.

This clonotype was recorded at least ten times. The chain carries TRBV4-2 and TRBJ2-7; 7 bases agree with TRBD1. V trimming: 0 bases; J trimming: 1 base; junction bases outside the gene matches: 3. The CDR3 length is 15 residues. Germline V gene data show CDR1 as LGHNA and CDR2 as YNFKEQ. The CDR3 DNA reads as TGTGCCAGCAGCCAAGACGGGACAGAGTCCTACGAGCAGTACTTC. This sequence encodes CASSQDGTESYEQYF.

The J gene is TRBJ1-1, the V gene TRBV7-9; TRBD1 might be the D (6 bases). The CDR3 has 13 residues. Germline-derived CDR1 and CDR2 are SEHNR and FQNEAQ (reference sequence). The V end was cut by 9 bases, the J end by 6 bases, with 17 bases between. CDR3 sequence reads: CASSRGGSAEAFF. The CDR3 coding sequence is TGTGCCAGTTCTCGGGGGGGCAGCGCTGAAGCTTTCTTT.

Many counts were recorded for this clonotype. V gene TRBV5-1 combines with J gene TRBJ1-2, with D tentatively TRBD1 (5 bases). The ends were cut back, 4 bases at V and 2 bases at J, with 21 bases in the middle. Germline V gene sequence: CDR1 SGHRS, CDR2 YFSETQ. The CDR3 length is 17 residues. CDR3 sequence (DNA): TGCGCCAGCAGCCCCCCTGGAATATCGGGGGGAAACTATGGCTACACCTTC. This encodes CASSPPGISGGNYGYTF.

V and J are TRBV28 and TRBJ2-7; the match to TRBD2 covers 10 bases. V dropped 8 bases and J dropped 3; count of bases not matched to a gene: 7. Germline assignment: CDR1 MDHEN and CDR2 SYDVKM. The CDR3 length is 14 residues. CDR3 residues: CASRRRLAGYEQYF. The CDR3 coding sequence is TGTGCCAGCCGTCGTCGACTAGCGGGCTACGAGCAGTACTTC.

This clonotype showed up many times. The rearrangement joins TRBV6-1 to TRBJ2-2; tentatively, D is TRBD1 (5 bases). Trimming took 0 bases from V and 0 from J, leaving 11 bases between them. CDR1 is MNHNS and CDR2 is SASEGT in the germline V gene. The CDR3 has 17 residues. The CDR3 region has the DNA TGTGCCAGCAGTGAAGCATTCCGACAGTCGAACACCGGGGAGCTGTTTTTT. It codes for CASSEAFRQSNTGELFF.

The sample holds many counts of this clonotype. The CDR3 DNA reads as TGTGCCAGCAGCCAAAAAATGGGGGAGGGCCCCAATGAGCAGTTCTTC. Its protein product is CASSQKMGEGPNEQFF. This chain links TRBV14 with TRBJ2-1, with TRBD2 matching over 7 bases. Germline V lookup: CDR1 SGHDN, CDR2 FVKESK. The CDR3 runs 16 residues. Trimming at V came to 2 bases and at J to 6 bases, leaving 10 bases not matched to a gene.

This clonotype showed up many times. The chain links TRBV5-6 to TRBJ2-7, with D possibly being TRBD1 (6 bases). The CDR3 is 15 residues long. Germline lookup yields CDR1 SGHDT and CDR2 YYEEEE. V shed 2 bases and J shed 2 bases, with 14 bases lying between them. The CDR3 loop is CASSFGTLTAYEQYF. For the CDR3, the DNA is TGTGCCAGCAGCTTCGGGACACTCACAGCCTACGAGCAGTACTTC. Complete variable domain (other parts from reference TRBV5-6 and TRBJ2-7): DAGVTQSPTHLIKTRGQQVTLRCSPKSGHDTVSWYQQALGQGPQFIFQYYEEEERQRGNFPDRFSGHQFPNYSSELNVNALLLGDSALYLCASSFGTLTAYEQYFGPGTRLTVT.

At least ten counts were recorded for this clonotype. This chain connects TRBV20-1 to TRBJ2-1; D might be TRBD2 (6 bases). The V gene's germline CDR1 is DFQATT and CDR2 SNEGSKA (reference sequence). CDR3 length: 14 residues. The V end was cut by 1 base, the J end by 0 bases, with 7 bases between. The CDR3 nucleotides are TGCAGTGCTAGAGGGGACTCCTCCTACAATGAGCAGTTCTTC. Translation: CSARGDSSYNEQFF.

Many counts were recorded for this clonotype. The chain uses TRBV7-9 and TRBJ2-2; D not resolved. Germline CDR1 SEHNR, CDR2 FQNEAQ (reference sequence). V was clipped by 5 bases and J by 0 bases, with 7 bases between them. This CDR3 is built from 14 residues. In nucleotides, the CDR3 is TGTGCCAGCAGCCCCAACCCGAACACCGGGGAGCTGTTTTTT. It is translated as CASSPNPNTGELFF.

This chain's CDR3 is CSAVRGRGVWETQYF. The CDR3 DNA follows: TGCAGCGCCGTAAGGGGCAGGGGAGTTTGGGAGACCCAGTACTTC. The chain has TRBV29-1 and TRBJ2-5; D perhaps matches TRBD1 (6 bases). CDR1 and CDR2 (germline): SQVTM, ANQGSEA. The V and J ends lost 7 bases and 5 bases respectively, with 23 bases between them. The CDR3 runs to 15 residues.

The rearrangement links TRBV29-1 to TRBJ1-3; D is unclear. The CDR3 totals 13 residues. The germline V gene encodes CDR1 SQVTM and CDR2 ANQGSEA. The germline V and J ends were trimmed by 2 bases and 2 bases, with 7 bases remaining between them. The CDR3 DNA is TGCAGCGTTGAAAAGGCACCTGGAAACACCATATATTTT. It translates to CSVEKAPGNTIYF.

This clonotype showed up many times. The rearrangement joins TRBV7-3 to TRBJ2-3; TRBD1 or TRBD2 may be the D gene (6 bases each). With 8 bases removed from V and 9 bases from J, the gap between germline ends came to 9 bases. The CDR3 is made up of 10 amino acids. The germline V gene encodes CDR1 SGHTA and CDR2 FQGTGA. The CDR3 bases are TGTGCCAGCCAAGGGGGGACGCAGTATTTT. This encodes CASQGGTQYF.

The table lists this clonotype with a few counts. The rearrangement uses TRBV19 and TRBJ2-7; the match to TRBD1 covers 9 bases. This CDR3 spans 14 amino acids. V lost 9 bases and J lost 6; bases outside the gene matches: 12. Germline values: CDR1 LNHDA, CDR2 SQIVND (reference sequence). CDR3 residues: CASRPGQGVSEQYF. The DNA of the CDR3 is TGTGCCAGCCGGCCGGGACAGGGCGTATCCGAGCAGTACTTC.

CDR3 sequence: CASEKGGSYNEQFF. The CDR3 DNA reads TGTGCCAGCGAGAAGGGGGGGTCCTACAATGAGCAGTTCTTC. The genes are TRBV2 and TRBJ2-1, with D possibly TRBD2 on 7 matching bases. Germline V lookup: CDR1 SNHLY, CDR2 FYNNEI. Trimming removed 8 bases from V and 1 base from J, with 12 bases in between. The CDR3 sequence is 14 residues long.

This clonotype has at least ten counts. The CDR3 coding sequence is TGCGCCAGCAGCTCCAGGGGAGGGCCTGGAAACACCATATATTTT. Its translation: CASSSRGGPGNTIYF. The V and J genes are TRBV5-1 and TRBJ1-3, with D possibly matching TRBD1 (6 bases). The CDR3 runs to 15 residues. Germline CDR1 is SGHRS and CDR2 is YFSETQ. V lost 3 bases, J lost 2 bases, and 12 bases lay in between.

This clonotype was counted many times. V and J are TRBV20-1 and TRBJ2-5; TRBD2 matches at 10 bases. Germline V gives CDR1 DFQATT, CDR2 SNEGSKA (reference sequence). The CDR3 is made up of 14 amino acids. With V trimmed by 6 bases and J by 6 bases, 10 bases remained unmatched. The CDR3 sequence is CSAPPASGGKTQYF. The CDR3 coding sequence is TGCAGTGCCCCACCGGCTAGCGGGGGAAAGACCCAGTACTTC.

This clonotype has at least ten counts. V gene TRBV12-3 or TRBV12-4 combines with J gene TRBJ2-7, with D possibly being TRBD2 (6 bases). The V and J ends lost 5 bases and 2 bases respectively, with 19 bases between them. The CDR3 is 16 amino acids. The CDR3 bases are TGTGCCAGCAGTCCCCGCGGTGGGCGGGGCGCCTACGAGCAGTACTTC. It yields the protein CASSPRGGRGAYEQYF.

This clonotype has more than one count but fewer than ten. The chain joins TRBV18 to TRBJ1-4; possible D gene TRBD1, 5 bases. The CDR3 is 14 residues long. V dropped 6 bases and J dropped 4 bases, with 12 bases sitting between them. CDR1 is KGHSH and CDR2 is LQKENI in the germline V gene. As DNA, the CDR3 is TGTGCCAGCTCCCCAGGACAAGTTAATGAAAAACTGTTTTTT. Its protein product is CASSPGQVNEKLFF.

This clonotype was counted at least ten times. The chain links TRBV28 to TRBJ2-7, with 10 bases lining up with TRBD1. The ends lost 3 bases at V and 2 bases at J; junction bases unmatched: 7. Germline V gene sequence: CDR1 MDHEN, CDR2 SYDVKM. The CDR3 length is 16 residues. The CDR3 sequence is CASSFSAGTGAYEQYF. CDR3 in DNA: TGTGCCAGCAGTTTCTCGGCCGGGACAGGGGCCTACGAGCAGTACTTC.

V is TRBV4-1 and J is TRBJ2-3; D not certain. The CDR3 covers 15 residues. Trimming left V 0 bases short and J 7 bases short, with 14 bases between. Germline-derived CDR1 and CDR2 are MGHRA and YSYEKL. The CDR3: CASSQDPAGLYTQYF. DNA for the CDR3: TGCGCCAGCAGCCAAGATCCGGCCGGGCTTTATACGCAGTATTTT.

This clonotype was seen a few times. The V and J genes are TRBV6-2 or TRBV6-3 and TRBJ1-5; no reliable D call. The CDR3 runs to 14 residues. The V end was cut by 2 bases, the J end by 6 bases, with 11 bases between. Germline values: CDR1 MNHEY, CDR2 SVGEGT. CDR3: CASSYGREGQPQHF. The CDR3 DNA follows: TGTGCCAGCAGTTACGGTAGAGAGGGTCAGCCCCAGCATTTT.

This clonotype was picked up many times. The chain is built from TRBV7-2 and TRBJ2-7; TRBD1 matches at 10 bases. The V gene's germline CDR1 is SGHTA and CDR2 FQGNSA. V trimming: 3 bases; J trimming: 6 bases; junction bases outside the gene matches: 8. There are 15 residues in the CDR3. The CDR3 region is CASSFELWDRGEQYF. The CDR3 region has the DNA TGTGCCAGCAGCTTCGAGCTTTGGGACAGGGGCGAGCAGTACTTC.